This TCR beta chain was recovered during a study of T cell changes during pregnancy in multiple sclerosis. The germline gives CDR1 SGHTA, CDR2 FQGTGA. This CDR3 is built from 13 residues. The V gene lost 4 bases and the J gene lost 5 bases, with 12 bases spanning the gap. The data were produced by immunoSEQ multiplex PCR, yet TCRdb's version contains in-frame clones alone and is incomplete. The repertoire holds approximately 61,000 clones, approximately 89% seen once, with roughly 3.5% in the top ten. J is TRBJ2-7 and V is TRBV7-3; the D gene is possibly TRBD2 (6 bases). Sequencing used peripheral blood, obtained after pregnancy. The TCR originated in a female donor in good health, enrolled as a control in a pregnancy study. The CDR3 bases are TGTGCCAGCAGCTCTAGTGGAGGGCACGAGCAGTACTTC. It yields the protein CASSSSGGHEQYF.